This T cell receptor beta chain was captured in a study of somatic mutations in cytotoxic T cells in rheumatoid arthritis. Measured with immunoSEQ multiplex PCR; TCRdb has only the in-frame clones, and not every one. Of about 20,000 clones listed, approximately 69% are singletons. This clone was seen only a few times. Its antigen is unidentified. Germline V lookup: CDR1 MNHEY, CDR2 SMNVEV (reference sequence). With 1 base removed from V and 3 bases from J, the gap between germline ends came to 10 bases. The CDR3 length is 14 residues. Study results and caveats: The slight TRBV07 underrepresentation in rheumatoid arthritis patients was not adjusted for multiple comparisons. The study found CD8+ clonality increased with age in rheumatoid arthritis patients, not healthy controls. Rheumatoid arthritis patients were compared with age-matched healthy controls, and their CD8+ T-cell clonality did not differ significantly.

The source of this sequence is a man in his 60s in good health. This chain connects TRBV27 to TRBJ2-7, with D possibly matching TRBD2 (6 bases). The sequenced sample was CD8+ T cells sorted from blood. The CDR3 region is CASSLFGGDYEQYF. In DNA form, the CDR3 reads TGTGCCAGCAGTTTATTCGGGGGTGACTACGAGCAGTACTTC.